Below, 24 T cell receptor beta chains from the same sample are listed, as sequenced in a study of control samples from healthy donors and cancer patients. This table comes from immunoSEQ multiplex PCR, and its TCRdb copy is limited to in-frame clones, with some not included. The data contain approximately 180,000 clones, 85% to 95% of them singletons. Sequencing was carried out using blood. All receptors derive from a woman between 18 and 29 years old in good health.

This clone appeared a single time. The chain uses TRBV6-2 or TRBV6-3 and TRBJ1-5, with D possibly TRBD1 on 6 matching bases. CDR1 is MNHEY, CDR2 SVGEGT, per germline. The V end lost 2 bases, the J end lost 0 bases, and 20 bases lay between the germline ends. The CDR3 has 19 amino acids. The CDR3 sequence: CASSYRGGPRNNSNQPQHF. In DNA, the CDR3 is TGTGCCAGCAGTTACAGGGGGGGACCGAGAAATAATAGCAATCAGCCCCAGCATTTT.

CDR3 DNA sequence: TGTGCCAGCAGCCTCCGGACAGACTCCTATAATTCACCCCTCCACTTT. It translates to CASSLRTDSYNSPLHF. The chain employs TRBV7-8 and TRBJ1-6; tentative D call: TRBD1 (6 bases). Germline V gene lookup returns CDR1 SGHVS and CDR2 FQNEAQ. The CDR3 has 16 residues. V was trimmed by 5 bases and J by 0 bases, leaving 11 bases between them.

The chain joins TRBV6-4 to TRBJ2-1; 9 positions agree with TRBD1. After removal of 5 bases from V and 5 bases from J, the junction contained 4 bases not matched to a gene. In germline, CDR1 is MRHNA, CDR2 SNTAGT. There are 14 residues in the CDR3. CDR3 sequence reads: CASSHRDRDNEQFF. The CDR3 nucleotides read TGTGCCAGCAGTCACCGGGACAGGGACAATGAGCAGTTCTTC.

The CDR3 loop reads CASSLLSEHTRNTIYF. The CDR3 bases are TGTGCCAGCAGCCTCCTGAGTGAACACACTCGAAACACCATATATTTT. The rearrangement uses TRBV9 and TRBJ1-3; D uncertain. Germline V gives CDR1 SGDLS, CDR2 YYNGEE. This CDR3 has 16 amino acids. Trimming took off 4 bases at V and 5 bases at J, with 19 bases between the two ends.

This chain connects TRBV4-2 to TRBJ2-1; TRBD2 matches at 8 bases. The CDR3 runs to 15 residues. J gave up 0 bases and V 4 bases, and 2 bases lay outside the gene matches. Germline CDR1 reads LGHNA; CDR2 reads YNFKEQ. The DNA of the CDR3 is TGTGCCAGCAGCCCTACTAGCGGCTCCTACAATGAGCAGTTCTTC. This sequence encodes CASSPTSGSYNEQFF.

The chain combines TRBV10-2 with TRBJ1-2; tentatively, D is TRBD1 (5 bases). V was shortened by 3 bases and J by 7 bases, with 18 bases between the two germline ends. From germline, CDR1 is WSHSY and CDR2 SAAADI. This CDR3 is built from 15 residues. This CDR3 reads CASSELTGAAGGYTF. The CDR3 coding sequence is TGCGCCAGCAGTGAACTTACCGGGGCGGCGGGTGGCTACACCTTC.

This chain joins TRBV6-6 and TRBJ1-5, with TRBD1 identical over 10 bases. The CDR3 runs 16 residues. V shed 0 bases and J 9 bases; nucleotides not matched to a gene: 8. Germline V gene data show CDR1 as MNHNY and CDR2 as SVGAGI (reference sequence). The CDR3 loop reads CASSYSSFGQGVPQHF. The CDR3 coding sequence is TGTGCCAGCAGTTACTCGTCATTCGGACAGGGGGTGCCCCAGCATTTT.

This chain links TRBV19 with TRBJ1-5, with TRBD1 matching 9 bases. V shed 4 bases, J shed 1 base, and the junction held 5 bases outside the gene matches. The CDR3 covers 16 residues. The germline V gene has CDR1 LNHDA and CDR2 SQIVND (reference sequence). The CDR3 protein is CASSTLGQGSNQPQHF. The CDR3 DNA reads TGTGCCAGTAGTACGTTGGGACAGGGAAGCAATCAGCCCCAGCATTTT.

The CDR3 region has the DNA TGCGCCAGCAGCCAAGGCAAGATCCTTAGACAGGGGGCTTTTCTGAACACTGAAGCTTTCTTT. Amino acids: CASSQGKILRQGAFLNTEAFF. The chain joins TRBV4-3 to TRBJ1-1; 10 bases fit TRBD1. Germline assignment: CDR1 LGHNA and CDR2 YSLEER. This CDR3 contains 21 residues. V shed 1 base and J 0 bases; nucleotides not matched to a gene: 17.

V gene TRBV21-1 combines with J gene TRBJ1-2; the table's D call of TRBD1 was not tested on the DNA. TRBV21-1 is designated a pseudogene. The CDR3 contains 13 residues. Here the CDR3 DNA reads TGTGCCAGCAGCACGAGACAGGGGTATGGCTACACCTTC. Encoded protein: CASSTRQGYGYTF.

This chain joins TRBV19 and TRBJ1-2; 8 nucleotides match TRBD1. The trim removed 9 bases at V and 6 bases at J, leaving 9 bases unmatched. This CDR3 is 13 amino acids long. The V gene's germline CDR1 is LNHDA and CDR2 SQIVND (reference sequence). CDR3 coding DNA: TGTGCCAGCCCCGGGACAGGCAACCATGGCTACACCTTC. The encoded protein is CASPGTGNHGYTF. Together with reference TRBV19 and TRBJ1-2, the CDR3 gives the full variable domain: DGGITQSPKYLFRKEGQNVTLSCEQNLNHDAMYWYRQDPGQGLRLIYYSQIVNDFQKGDIAEGYSVSREKKESFPLTVTSAQKNPTAFYLCASPGTGNHGYTFGSGTRLTVV.

A remark on this clone: This specimen includes other DNA sequences encoding the same CDR3. This chain links TRBV5-1 with TRBJ2-5; unclear D gene. Per germline, CDR1 SGHRS and CDR2 YFSETQ. V lost 2 bases and J 1 base, leaving 0 bases between the germline ends. CDR3 length: 11 amino acids. CDR3 region: CASSFQETQYF. The CDR3 DNA reads as TGCGCCAGCAGCTTCCAAGAGACCCAGTACTTC. The entire variable domain, with the rest obtained from reference TRBV5-1 and TRBJ2-5, is as follows: KAGVTQTPRYLIKTRGQQVTLSCSPISGHRSVSWYQQTPGQGLQFLFEYFSETQRNKGNFPGRFSGRQFSNSRSEMNVSTLELGDSALYLCASSFQETQYFGPGTRLLVL.

The chain uses TRBV15 and TRBJ2-7; D is possibly TRBD1 or TRBD2 (5 bases each). The CDR3 totals 16 residues. CDR1 LNHNV and CDR2 YYDKDF come from the germline V gene (reference sequence). V lost 8 bases and J 4 bases, leaving 24 bases between the germline ends. The CDR3 nucleotides read TGTGCCACCCCGACAATATCCGGGACGTGGGAGTACGAGCAGTACTTC. It encodes CATPTISGTWEYEQYF.

The chain recombines TRBV7-2 with TRBJ1-1; TRBD1 is a possible D gene (6 bases). The CDR3 has 14 residues. Deletions cut 1 base from V and 3 bases from J, with 9 bases between. CDR1 and CDR2 (germline): SGHTA, FQGNSA. This chain's CDR3 is CASSLVDRYTEAFF. The CDR3 DNA reads as TGTGCCAGCAGCTTAGTGGACAGATACACTGAAGCTTTCTTT. Variable domain in full (rest from reference TRBV7-2 and TRBJ1-1): GAGVSQSPSNKVTEKGKDVELRCDPISGHTALYWYRQSLGQGLEFLIYFQGNSAPDKSGLPSDRFSAERTGGSVSTLTIQRTQQEDSAVYLCASSLVDRYTEAFFGQGTRLTVV.

Concerning this clone itself: In the same sample, other DNA sequences code for this CDR3. The rearrangement uses TRBV13 and TRBJ1-3; 7 bases agree with TRBD1. CDR3 size: 17 residues. Per germline, CDR1 PRHDT and CDR2 FYEKMQ (reference sequence). Germline trimming cut 2 bases from V and 4 bases from J; bases unmatched to any gene: 11. The CDR3 DNA is TGTGCCAGCAGCTTAACAGGGGCCGGGGGTTCCGGAAACACCATATATTTT. Protein sequence: CASSLTGAGGSGNTIYF.

This clone was detected only once. The rearrangement links TRBV6-2 or TRBV6-3 to TRBJ2-5, with TRBD2 identical over 7 bases. Looked up from germline, CDR1 is MNHEY and CDR2 is SVGEGT. This CDR3 contains 17 residues. V lost 2 bases to trimming and J lost 5 bases; unmatched junction nucleotides: 14. CDR3 bases: TGTGCCAGCAGTTACCCAGTGGGGGGGTCGGGTGAGGAGACCCAGTACTTC. It codes for CASSYPVGGSGEETQYF.

This clone appeared once. This chain links TRBV18 with TRBJ2-1; 8 nucleotides line up with TRBD2. This CDR3 has 19 amino acids. Trimming at V came to 0 bases and at J to 1 base, leaving 11 bases not matched to a gene. Germline V gene lookup returns CDR1 KGHSH and CDR2 LQKENI. The CDR3 nucleotides read TGTGCCAGCTCACCACCGGGACTAGGGGGTGGTAATTCCTACAATGAGCAGTTCTTC. It encodes CASSPPGLGGGNSYNEQFF.

The chain combines TRBV7-2 with TRBJ1-5; 8 nucleotides agree with TRBD1. There are 14 residues in the CDR3. The V gene end was trimmed by 4 bases and the J gene end by 7 bases; junction bases not matched to a gene: 6. From germline, CDR1 is SGHTA and CDR2 FQGNSA. The DNA for the CDR3 is TGTGCCAGCAGCTCCCAGGGGGCAGGGCAGCCCCAGCATTTT. Its protein is CASSSQGAGQPQHF.

This sequence joins TRBV2 and TRBJ2-4, with a possible D match to TRBD1 (6 bases). CDR1 and CDR2 (germline): SNHLY, FYNNEI. Between the trimmed V and J ends, which lost 5 bases and 0 bases, there was a span of 14 bases. The CDR3 sequence is 16 residues long. CDR3 coding DNA: TGTGCCAGCAGTATCGGACAGAGACAAGCCAAAAACATTCAGTACTTC. Translation: CASSIGQRQAKNIQYF. Drawing the rest from reference TRBV2 and TRBJ2-4, the complete variable domain is EPEVTQTPSHQVTQMGQEVILRCVPISNHLYFYWYRQILGQKVEFLVSFYNNEISEKSEIFDDQFSVERPDGSNFTLKIRSTKLEDSAMYFCASSIGQRQAKNIQYFGAGTRLSVL.

This sequence joins TRBV2 and TRBJ2-2, with D possibly called TRBD1 or TRBD2 (5 bases each). CDR1 is SNHLY, CDR2 FYNNEI, per germline. Deletions cut 6 bases from V and 4 bases from J, with 9 bases between. The CDR3 is made up of 13 amino acids. Here the CDR3 reads CASRGDATGELFF. The CDR3 bases are TGTGCCAGCAGAGGGGACGCCACCGGGGAGCTGTTTTTT.

V and J are TRBV7-2 and TRBJ2-5; the D is unclear. CDR1 and CDR2 from the germline V gene are SGHTA and FQGNSA. The V end lost 2 bases, the J end lost 0 bases, and 7 bases lay between the germline ends. The CDR3 has 14 residues. The CDR3 bases are TGTGCCAGCAGCTTATTGACGGACCAAGAGACCCAGTACTTC. Translation: CASSLLTDQETQYF.

This chain uses TRBV4-2 with TRBJ2-3; 8 nucleotides align to TRBD2. CDR1 and CDR2 (germline): LGHNA, YNFKEQ. The CDR3 is 16 amino acids. The trim removed 5 bases at V and 0 bases at J, leaving 7 bases unmatched. For the CDR3, the DNA is TGTGCCAGCAGCAAAAGCGGGGGAGCAAGCACAGATACGCAGTATTTT. Amino acid sequence: CASSKSGGASTDTQYF.

The rearrangement uses TRBV7-8 and TRBJ1-1; the D gene is possibly TRBD1 (5 bases). The CDR3 is made up of 14 amino acids. CDR1 is SGHVS, CDR2 FQNEAQ, per germline. V was clipped by 4 bases and J by 1 base, with 10 bases between them. The CDR3 DNA reads TGTGCCAGCAGCTGGGGGACGGGGAACACTGAAGCTTTCTTT. Translated: CASSWGTGNTEAFF.

The genes are TRBV18 and TRBJ1-2; perhaps TRBD1 as D (5 bases). V shed 6 bases and J shed 5 bases, with 22 bases lying between them. Germline CDR1 KGHSH, CDR2 LQKENI. The CDR3 sequence is 16 residues long. This CDR3 reads CASSLVAGPTDYGYTF. The CDR3 region has the DNA TGTGCCAGCTCCCTTGTGGCAGGGCCAACCGATTATGGCTACACCTTC.